The rows below give T cell receptor beta chains drawn from one sample of a study of T-cell reconstitution after alpha-beta-depleted transplantation in children. TCRdb reprocessed the PCR reads via MiXCR and lists one record per CDR3 protein. The table lists 70,000 to 100,000 distinct CDR3 sequences, 12% of them singletons. Sequencing was performed on PBMCs from the stem cell graft donor, taken from the stem cell graft. These receptors were obtained from a human donor who donated a stem cell graft to a child with inherited bone marrow failure. Both conserved end residues are part of each CDR3. D genes are given only for firm matches. Size tells how often a clone was seen (once, few, many) or the class of an expanded clone, and some rows leave it out.

clone_size j_call d_call v_call cdr3_aa cdr3_nt
many TRBJ1-1 . TRBV3-1 CASSPRSLTEAFF TGTGCCAGCAGCCCCCGGTCCTTAACTGAAGCTTTCTTT
many TRBJ1-6 TRBD1 TRBV4-3 CASSHGTGVSPLHF TGCGCCAGCAGCCATGGGACAGGGGTTTCACCCCTCCACTTT
many TRBJ2-2 . TRBV7-8 CASSLVGGELFF TGTGCCAGCAGCTTAGTCGGCGGGGAGCTGTTTTTT
many TRBJ2-1 . TRBV25-1 CASSLGQLRPNEQFF TGTGCCAGCAGCCTCGGACAGCTTCGACCCAATGAGCAGTTCTTC
many TRBJ2-7 TRBD2 TRBV13 CASSSFLAGGPREQYF TGTGCCAGCAGCTCCTTCCTAGCGGGGGGGCCCCGCGAGCAGTACTTC
many TRBJ1-2 . TRBV5-1 CASSYTVYYGYTF TGCGCCAGCAGCTATACAGTGTACTATGGCTACACCTTC
many TRBJ1-2 . TRBV5-1 CASSLGVNQGYGYTF TGCGCCAGCAGCTTGGGTGTCAACCAGGGCTATGGCTACACCTTC
many TRBJ1-2 . TRBV5-6 CASSLGGSNYGYTF TGTGCCAGCAGCCTCGGGGGCAGTAACTATGGCTACACCTTC
. TRBJ1-2 . TRBV6-2/TRBV6-3 CASRQGYGYTF TGTGCCAGCAGACAGGGCTATGGCTACACCTTC
many TRBJ2-3 . TRBV27 CASSESTPGGTDTQYF TGTGCCAGCAGTGAAAGCACCCCGGGAGGCACAGATACGCAGTATTTT
. TRBJ2-7 . TRBV7-9 CASSLGASWEYEQYF TGTGCCAGCAGCTTAGGAGCCTCATGGGAGTACGAGCAGTACTTC
many TRBJ1-5 . TRBV7-2 CASSLGTSGQPQHF TGTGCCAGCAGCCTCGGGACGTCGGGTCAGCCCCAGCATTTT
many TRBJ1-5 . TRBV6-2/TRBV6-3 CASSYQNQPQHF TGTGCCAGCAGTTACCAAAATCAGCCCCAGCATTTT
many TRBJ2-2 TRBD1 TRBV6-4 CASSDYAGGPGELFF TGTGCCAGCAGTGACTACGCAGGGGGCCCCGGGGAGCTGTTTTTT
many TRBJ2-3 . TRBV7-2 CASSAAGRVNTDTQYF TGTGCCAGCAGTGCCGCCGGCAGAGTAAACACAGATACGCAGTATTTT
many TRBJ2-3 . TRBV5-1 CASSYGEYTDTQYF TGCGCCAGCAGCTACGGGGAGTACACAGATACGCAGTATTTT
many TRBJ2-7 . TRBV4-3 CASSQDSGAYEQYF TGCGCCAGCAGCCAGGACAGCGGCGCCTACGAGCAGTACTTC
many TRBJ2-6 TRBD1 TRBV5-1 CASMDRSGANVLTF TGCGCCAGTATGGACAGGTCCGGGGCCAACGTCCTGACTTTC